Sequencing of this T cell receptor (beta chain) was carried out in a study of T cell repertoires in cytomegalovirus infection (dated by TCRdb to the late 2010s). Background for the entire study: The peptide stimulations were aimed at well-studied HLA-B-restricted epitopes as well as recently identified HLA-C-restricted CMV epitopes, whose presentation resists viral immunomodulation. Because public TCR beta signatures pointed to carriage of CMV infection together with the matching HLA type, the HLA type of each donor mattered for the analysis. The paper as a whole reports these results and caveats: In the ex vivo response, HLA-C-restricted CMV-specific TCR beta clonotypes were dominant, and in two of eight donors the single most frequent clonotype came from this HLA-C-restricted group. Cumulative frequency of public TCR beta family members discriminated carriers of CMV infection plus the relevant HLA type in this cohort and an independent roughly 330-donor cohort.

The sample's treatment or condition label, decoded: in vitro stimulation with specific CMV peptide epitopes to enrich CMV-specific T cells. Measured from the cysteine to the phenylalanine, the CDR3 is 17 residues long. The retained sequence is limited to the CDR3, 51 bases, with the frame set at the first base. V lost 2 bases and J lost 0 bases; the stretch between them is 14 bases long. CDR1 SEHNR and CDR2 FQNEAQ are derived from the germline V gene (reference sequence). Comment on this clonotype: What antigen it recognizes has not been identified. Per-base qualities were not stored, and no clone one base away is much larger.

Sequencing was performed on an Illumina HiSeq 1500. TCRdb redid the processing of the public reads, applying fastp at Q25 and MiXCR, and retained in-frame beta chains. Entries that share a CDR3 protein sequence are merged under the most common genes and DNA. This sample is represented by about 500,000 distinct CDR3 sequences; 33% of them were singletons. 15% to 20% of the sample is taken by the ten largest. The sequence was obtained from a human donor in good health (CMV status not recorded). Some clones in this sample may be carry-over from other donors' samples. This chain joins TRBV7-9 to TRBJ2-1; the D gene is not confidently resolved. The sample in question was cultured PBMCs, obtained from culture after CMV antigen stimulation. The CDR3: CASSLRPAHSSYNEQFF. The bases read TGTGCCAGCAGCTTACGGCCAGCGCACAGCTCCTACAATGAGCAGTTCTTC.